This T cell receptor beta chain was sequenced in a study of regulatory T cells in long-lasting Graves disease. As to time point: newly diagnosed GD, antithyroid drugs for less than 3 months. TCR sequences were obtained from RNA taken from PBMCs. General study results and limits: TRBV28, TRBJ1-2 and TRBJ2-5 were segments that persistent disease favored.

The authors built TCR beta libraries using iRepertoire HTBI primers and Arm-PCR of CDR3 regions. MiXCR, applied by TCRdb to the multiplex PCR reads, yields one record per CDR3 protein. This sample yields roughly 220,000 distinct CDR3 sequences, of which 15% to 20% are seen a single time; around 20% belongs to the top ten. The CDR3 is 15 residues long. Germline CDR1 MNHNS, CDR2 SASEGT. Trimming pared 4 bases from V and 1 base from J, leaving 12 bases between. This clonotype has just a few counts. Antigen specificity is unknown. The material was peripheral blood mononuclear cells (PBMCs), obtained at new diagnosis, from a patient treated with antithyroid drugs. This chain connects TRBV6-1 to TRBJ2-3, with D possibly TRBD1 on 6 matching bases. This TCR came from a female donor with Graves disease. CDR3 in DNA: TGTGCCAGCAGTGTTACCAGGGGTGGCACAGATACGCAGTATTTT. It encodes CASSVTRGGTDTQYF.